The 15 T cell receptor beta chains below all came from one sample that was sequenced in a study of blood T cell repertoires in COVID-19. Repertoires were generated with immunoSEQ multiplex PCR, while TCRdb's copy carries only in-frame clones and drops some. The table has some 60,000 clones, 90% seen once; the top ten hold 5.5% to 7.5%. Sequenced material: peripheral blood. The receptors were sampled from a middle-aged man with acute or convalescent COVID-19.

The rearrangement joins TRBV7-6 to TRBJ2-5; 8 positions match TRBD1. This CDR3 region has 16 residues. V shed 5 bases and J 2 bases; nucleotides not matched to a gene: 10. The germline V gene has CDR1 SGHVS and CDR2 FNYEAQ. The CDR3 reads CASSPGGQGSQETQYF. For the CDR3, the DNA is TGTGCCAGCAGCCCAGGGGGCCAGGGGTCACAAGAGACCCAGTACTTC.

The V call is TRBV3-1 (or the pseudogene TRBV3-2), the J call TRBJ2-1, with D maybe TRBD2 (5 bases). The V end was cut by 2 bases, the J end by 8 bases, with 10 bases between. In germline, CDR1 is LGHDT, CDR2 YNNKEL (reference sequence). CDR3 length: 13 residues. This chain's CDR3 is CASSQRAGHEQFF. The CDR3 DNA reads as TGTGCCAGCAGCCAACGGGCGGGCCATGAGCAGTTCTTC.

The J gene is TRBJ1-1, the V gene TRBV12-3 or TRBV12-4, with 8 bases identical to TRBD1. The V gene end was trimmed by 3 bases and the J gene end by 5 bases; junction bases not matched to a gene: 2. This CDR3 spans 13 amino acids. CDR3 nucleotide sequence: TGTGCCAGCAGTTTCAACAGGGGGACTGAAGCTTTCTTT. As protein: CASSFNRGTEAFF.

This chain joins TRBV29-1 and TRBJ1-2; 10 bases align to TRBD1. In germline, CDR1 is SQVTM, CDR2 ANQGSEA. With V trimmed by 7 bases and J by 5 bases, 7 bases remained unmatched. This CDR3 has 13 amino acids. This CDR3 reads CSAQRQGAYGYTF. The CDR3 DNA is TGCAGCGCCCAAAGACAGGGGGCTTATGGCTACACCTTC.

V gene TRBV19 combines with J gene TRBJ2-1; D perhaps matches TRBD2 (5 bases). CDR1 is LNHDA and CDR2 is SQIVND in the germline V gene (reference sequence). The CDR3 is 16 residues long. Trimming shortened V by 4 bases and J by 1 base, and 14 bases separated the two germline ends. The CDR3 bases are TGTGCCAGTAGTAAAACAAGGACTCAATCCTACAATGAGCAGTTCTTC. It is translated as CASSKTRTQSYNEQFF. Using reference TRBV19 and TRBJ2-1 for the parts outside the CDR3, the full variable domain is DGGITQSPKYLFRKEGQNVTLSCEQNLNHDAMYWYRQDPGQGLRLIYYSQIVNDFQKGDIAEGYSVSREKKESFPLTVTSAQKNPTAFYLCASSKTRTQSYNEQFFGPGTRLTVL.

The chain employs TRBV3-1 (or the pseudogene TRBV3-2) and TRBJ1-6; D ambiguous. V was pared by 0 bases and J by 7 bases, with 10 bases between. The CDR3 runs to 15 residues. Germline V CDR1 and CDR2: LGHDT, YNNKEL (reference sequence). CDR3 DNA sequence: TGTGCCAGCAGCCAAGAAACCAGTTGGAATTCACCCCTCCACTTT. Its translation is CASSQETSWNSPLHF.

This rearrangement joins TRBV5-1 to TRBJ2-1, with TRBD1 as a possible D gene (6 bases). CDR3 length: 15 residues. From germline, CDR1 is SGHRS and CDR2 YFSETQ. Trimming shortened V by 4 bases and J by 0 bases, and 11 bases separated the two germline ends. The CDR3 reads CASSRGQFSYNEQFF. The CDR3 region has the DNA TGCGCCAGCAGCCGCGGACAGTTCTCCTACAATGAGCAGTTCTTC.

The CDR3: CASSMGQGPIEQYF. In DNA form, the CDR3 reads TGTGCCAGCAGCATGGGACAGGGGCCCATCGAGCAGTACTTC. This chain joins TRBV7-9 and TRBJ2-7, with 10 bases aligning to TRBD1. Germline assignment: CDR1 SEHNR and CDR2 FQNEAQ (reference sequence). J gave up 6 bases and V 5 bases, and 7 bases lay outside the gene matches. The CDR3 runs to 14 residues.

This chain joins TRBV7-6 and TRBJ1-6, with D unresolved. Germline V lookup: CDR1 SGHVS, CDR2 FNYEAQ. Trimming took off 1 base at V and 7 bases at J, with 14 bases between the two ends. The CDR3 sequence is 16 residues long. CDR3 nucleotide sequence: TGTGCCAGCAGCTTAGAATCCCCAGTCGGGAATTCACCCCTCCACTTT. Its translation: CASSLESPVGNSPLHF.

V and J are TRBV18 and TRBJ1-2, with unresolved D. The CDR3 covers 13 residues. The germline V gene encodes CDR1 KGHSH and CDR2 LQKENI. The V end lost 2 bases, the J end lost 4 bases, and 8 bases lay between the germline ends. The CDR3 protein is CASSPDDIYGYTF. In DNA form, the CDR3 reads TGTGCCAGCTCACCAGACGACATCTATGGCTACACCTTC.

The V gene is TRBV5-1, the J gene TRBJ1-4; D ambiguous. The CDR3 is 15 residues long. The germline CDR1 and CDR2 sequences are SGHRS and YFSETQ. The germline V and J ends were trimmed by 4 bases and 1 base, with 11 bases remaining between them. The CDR3 bases are TGCGCCAGCAGCCCCACGGGAAAAACTAATGAAAAACTGTTTTTT. This codes for CASSPTGKTNEKLFF.

The CDR3 nucleotides read TGTGCCAGTAGTGCGGGACTAGCGGATTACAATGAGCAGTTCTTC. It translates to CASSAGLADYNEQFF. The chain uses TRBV19 and TRBJ2-1; the match to TRBD2 covers 11 bases. The germline V gene has CDR1 LNHDA and CDR2 SQIVND (reference sequence). Germline trimming cut 5 bases from V and 4 bases from J; bases unmatched to any gene: 4. There are 15 residues in the CDR3.

V is TRBV19 and J is TRBJ1-2, with TRBD1 as a possible D gene (6 bases). The CDR3 is 13 residues long. Germline V CDR1 and CDR2: LNHDA, SQIVND (reference sequence). The V end was cut by 11 bases, the J end by 4 bases, with 17 bases between. Here the CDR3 DNA reads TGTGCCGCTACCCGGGGGGGGGCCTATGGCTACACCTTC. It encodes CAATRGGAYGYTF.

The gene calls are TRBV10-2 and TRBJ2-1; 11 bases align to TRBD2. The CDR3 contains 16 residues. The germline V gene has CDR1 WSHSY and CDR2 SAAADI. V shed 3 bases and J 2 bases; nucleotides not matched to a gene: 3. The CDR3 DNA is TGCGCCAGCAGTGATGGACTAGCGGGTCCCTACAATGAGCAGTTCTTC. It codes for CASSDGLAGPYNEQFF.

This sequence joins TRBV5-1 and TRBJ2-5; 9 positions agree with TRBD2. The CDR3 sequence is 19 residues long. V lost 0 bases, J lost 6 bases, and 18 bases stayed unmatched. Germline values: CDR1 SGHRS, CDR2 YFSETQ. The CDR3 spells CASSLDGAIWAGGSKTQYF. The CDR3 DNA reads as TGCGCCAGCAGCTTGGATGGAGCAATTTGGGCGGGAGGGTCAAAGACCCAGTACTTC.